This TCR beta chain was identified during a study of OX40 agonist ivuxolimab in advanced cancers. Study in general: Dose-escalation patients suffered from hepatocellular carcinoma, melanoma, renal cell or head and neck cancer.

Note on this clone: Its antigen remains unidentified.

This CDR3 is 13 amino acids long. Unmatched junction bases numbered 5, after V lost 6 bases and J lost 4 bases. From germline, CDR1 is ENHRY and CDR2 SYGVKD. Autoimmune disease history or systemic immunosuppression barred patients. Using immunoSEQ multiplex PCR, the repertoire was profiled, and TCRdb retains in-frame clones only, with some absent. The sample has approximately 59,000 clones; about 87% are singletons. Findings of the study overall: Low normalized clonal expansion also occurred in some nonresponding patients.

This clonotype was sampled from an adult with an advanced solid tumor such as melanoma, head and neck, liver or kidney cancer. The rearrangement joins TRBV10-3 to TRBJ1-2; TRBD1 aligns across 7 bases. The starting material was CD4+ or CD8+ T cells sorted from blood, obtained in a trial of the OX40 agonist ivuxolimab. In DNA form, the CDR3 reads TGTGCCATCAGCACAGGGGATGTCTATGGCTACACCTTC. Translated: CAISTGDVYGYTF.